The sample holds one count of the clone carrying this TCR beta chain. Its specificity is not known. The PCR contained 60 Vbeta and 13 Jbeta primers. The protocol was immunoSEQ multiplex PCR, while the TCRdb copy is restricted to in-frame clones and leaves out a portion. This table has fewer than 200,000 clones, 70% to 85% appearing once. The sample comes from a study of cytomegalovirus exposure and HLA in healthy donors. The study, taken as a whole, reports: A later analysis linked a missense DCLRE1C variant to TCR beta V- and J-gene trimming.

The CDR3 consists of 14 residues. V lost 1 base and J lost 2, with 8 bases in between. Germline V lookup: CDR1 LGHNA, CDR2 YNFKEQ. The TCR comes from a man in his forties or fifties in good health and CMV-seronegative. The specimen was PBMCs. The V gene is TRBV4-2, the J gene TRBJ2-5; D possibly corresponds to TRBD2 (6 bases). The CDR3 nucleotides read TGTGCCAGCAGCCAAGCTAGCGAACAAGAGACCCAGTACTTC. It is translated as CASSQASEQETQYF.